Sequencing of this TCR beta chain was carried out in a study of shared clonotypes between healthy human individuals. Study-wide context: Every donor yielded three CD4 naive, three CD4 memory, two CD8 naive and one CD8 memory plate. General study findings and limits: Collection of samples was limited to blood; tissue repertoires likely differ.

Germline CDR1 reads MDHEN; CDR2 reads SYDVKM. The CDR3 runs 15 residues. With 6 bases removed from V and 2 bases from J, the gap between germline ends came to 16 bases. The naive CD8 fraction comprised CD45RO-negative cells positively selected for CCR7 and excluded terminally differentiated effector memory CD45RA+ cells. About this clone itself: Its antigen is unknown.

Clones were sequenced by immunoSEQ multiplex PCR, and TCRdb holds only the in-frame ones, with some missing. The sample carries roughly 2.1 million clones, about 92% recorded once. This TCR derives from a man between 18 and 35 years old in good health. Some clones in this sample may be carry-over from other donors' samples. V and J are TRBV28 and TRBJ1-2; D call uncertain. The sequencing sample was made of naive CD8+ T cells from PBMCs. The CDR3 is CASRKNAAENYGYTF. CDR3 sequence (DNA): TGTGCCAGCAGGAAAAACGCGGCAGAGAACTATGGCTACACCTTC.